One and the same sample provided the 10 T cell receptor delta chains below, sequenced in a study of gamma-delta chains in newborns, infants, children. TCRdb called clones from the reads again using CATT. In the table there are 5,200 or so delta-chain clones, about 3% of which are singletons. Input material: blood. These TCRs come from a child who was a newborn, infant or young child, either healthy, febrile or measles-vaccinated (not recorded which).

On this clone itself: This DNA's translation and the protein TCRdb lists, from a much larger clone, do not match at residue 12, likely due to a read error; the protein shown is translated from the DNA. The genes are TRDV3 and TRDJ3, with 10 nucleotides matching TRDD3. Germline V gives CDR1 TVYSNPD, CDR2 GDNSRS (reference sequence). CDR3 length equals 18 residues. CDR3 coding DNA: TGTGCCTTTAAGGATCTTACTGGGGGATCCTGGGGCACCCGACAGATGTTTTTC. Its protein product is CAFKDLTGGSWGTRQMFF.

Notes on this clone: The likely explanation is a read error, given a far larger clone one base away. The sample has other DNA sequences that encode this CDR3 too. J is TRDJ2 and V is TRDV1, with D tentatively TRDD3 (6 bases). With 6 bases removed from V and 3 bases from J, the gap between germline ends came to 17 bases. In germline, CDR1 is TSWWSYY, CDR2 QGS. The CDR3 is 16 residues long. The CDR3 reads CALGEAGRDMTAQLFF. Here the CDR3 DNA reads TGTGCTCTTGGTGAGGCCGGCCGGGATATGACAGCACAACTCTTCTTT.

This chain uses TRDV2 with TRDJ2; D not resolved. This CDR3 contains 10 residues. Germline V gene lookup returns CDR1 GEAIGNYY and CDR2 EKD. V lost 8 bases to trimming and J lost 4 bases, with 4 bases between them. CDR3 in amino acids: CAYWTAQLFF. CDR3 DNA sequence: TGTGCCTACTGGACAGCACAACTCTTCTTT.

This clone is medium-sized within its sample. A single base separates this from a much larger clone, so it may be a read error. The chain recombines TRDV2 with TRDJ1, with 13 bases fitting TRDD3. CDR1 GEAIGNYY and CDR2 EKD come from the germline V gene. With 3 bases clipped from V and 3 bases from J, the junction kept 12 bases outside the gene matches. This CDR3 is built from 18 residues. Here the CDR3 DNA reads TGTGCCTGTGACCTACTACTGGGGGATACGCCGTACGCCGATAAACTCATCTTT. It codes for CACDLLLGDTPYADKLIF.

Turning to this clone: This likely traces to a read error, being one base from a far larger clone. Distinct nucleotide sequences in the sample also encode this CDR3. The chain is built from TRDV2 and TRDJ3, with D perhaps TRDD3 (6 bases). Trimming removed 0 bases at V and 0 bases at J, with 11 bases between. CDR3 length: 18 amino acids. The germline gives CDR1 GEAIGNYY, CDR2 EKD. CDR3 coding DNA: TGTGCCTGTGACACCTGGGGGTCTAGCTCCTGGGACACCCGACAGATGTTTTTC. Translated: CACDTWGSSSWDTRQMFF.

Of note for this clone: The TCRdb protein comes from a much larger clone and disagrees with this DNA's translation at residue 6, likely due to a read error; the protein given here is derived from the DNA. The chain combines TRDV2 with TRDJ3; 8 nucleotides align to TRDD3. CDR1 GEAIGNYY and CDR2 EKD come from the germline V gene. V lost 1 base and J lost 0; bases outside the gene matches: 4. The CDR3 contains 18 residues. The CDR3 DNA sequence: TGTGCCTGTGACACTAGGGGATACAACTCCTGGGACACCCGACAGATGTTTTTC. Its translation: CACDTRGYNSWDTRQMFF.

There are a few counts of this clone. The protein TCRdb gives is from a much larger clone and does not agree with this DNA's translation at residue 17, likely a read error; the protein shown here comes from the DNA. This chain connects TRDV2 to TRDJ3; 7 bases agree with TRDD3. CDR1 GEAIGNYY and CDR2 EKD come from the germline V gene. The CDR3 contains 19 residues. The CDR3 loop reads CACDTVGGSSSWDTRQVFF. The CDR3 DNA reads as TGTGCCTGTGACACCGTCGGGGGATCTAGCTCCTGGGACACCCGACAGGTGTTTTTC.

In this sample, this clone turned up a few times. The CDR3: CACGGFPPYWGPGSDKLIF. In nucleotides, the CDR3 is TGTGCCTGCGGGGGCTTTCCCCCTTACTGGGGACCTGGATCCGATAAACTCATCTTT. This chain uses TRDV3 with TRDJ1; 7 nucleotides line up with TRDD3. This CDR3 region has 19 residues. Unmatched junction bases numbered 26, after V lost 4 bases and J lost 3 bases. From germline, CDR1 is TVYSNPD and CDR2 GDNSRS (reference sequence).

Notes on this clone: A far larger clone is off by one base, so a read error is likely. Within the sample, other DNA sequences also encode this same CDR3. V is TRDV2 and J is TRDJ2; 9 bases are a match to TRDD3. Germline V gene sequence: CDR1 GEAIGNYY, CDR2 EKD. This CDR3 is 14 amino acids long. CDR3 DNA: TGTGCCTGCGACACTGGGGGATTGACAGCACAACTCTTCTTT. Protein: CACDTGGLTAQLFF.

Worth noting for this clone: This likely traces to a read error, being one base from a far larger clone. The same CDR3 is also encoded by other DNA sequences in this sample. The chain recombines TRDV2 with TRDJ1; 9 nucleotides align to TRDD3. Per the germline V gene, CDR1 is GEAIGNYY and CDR2 is EKD. V lost 3 bases and J lost 5; bases outside the gene matches: 9. CDR3 size: 15 residues. CDR3: CACDWGIWATDKLIF. DNA for the CDR3: TGTGCCTGTGACTGGGGGATATGGGCCACTGATAAACTCATCTTT.